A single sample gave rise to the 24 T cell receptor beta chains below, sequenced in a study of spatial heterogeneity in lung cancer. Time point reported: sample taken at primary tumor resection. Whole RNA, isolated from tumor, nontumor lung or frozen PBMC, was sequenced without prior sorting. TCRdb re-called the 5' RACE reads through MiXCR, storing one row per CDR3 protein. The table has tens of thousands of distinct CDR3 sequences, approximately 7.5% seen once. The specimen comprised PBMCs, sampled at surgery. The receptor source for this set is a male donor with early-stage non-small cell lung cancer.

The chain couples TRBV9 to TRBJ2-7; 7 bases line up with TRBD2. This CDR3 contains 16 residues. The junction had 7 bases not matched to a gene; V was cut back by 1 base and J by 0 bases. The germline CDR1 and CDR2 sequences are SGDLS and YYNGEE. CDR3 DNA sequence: TGTGCCAGCAGCGTATGGGGGGAGGGCCCCTCCTACGAGCAGTACGTC. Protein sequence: CASSVWGEGPSYEQYV.

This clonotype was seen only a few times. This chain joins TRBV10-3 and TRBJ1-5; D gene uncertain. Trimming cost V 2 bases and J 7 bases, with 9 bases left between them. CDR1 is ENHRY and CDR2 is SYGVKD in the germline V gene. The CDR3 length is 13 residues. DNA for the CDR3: TGTGCCATCAGTGAGGGAGTTAGGCAGCCCCAGCATTTT. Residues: CAISEGVRQPQHF.

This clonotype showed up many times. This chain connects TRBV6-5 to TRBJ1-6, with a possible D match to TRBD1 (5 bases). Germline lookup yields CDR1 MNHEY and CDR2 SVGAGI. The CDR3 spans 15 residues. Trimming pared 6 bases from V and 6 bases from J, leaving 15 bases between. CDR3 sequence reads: CASSPGPTINSPLHF. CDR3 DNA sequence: TGTGCCAGCAGCCCGGGACCAACAATTAATTCACCCCTCCACTTT.

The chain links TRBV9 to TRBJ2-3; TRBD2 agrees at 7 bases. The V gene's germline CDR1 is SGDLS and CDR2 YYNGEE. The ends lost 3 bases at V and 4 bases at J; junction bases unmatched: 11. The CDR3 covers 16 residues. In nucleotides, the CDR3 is TGTGCCAGCAGCGCGGGGGAGGGTGGGTTGTCAGATACGCAGTATTTT. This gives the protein CASSAGEGGLSDTQYF.

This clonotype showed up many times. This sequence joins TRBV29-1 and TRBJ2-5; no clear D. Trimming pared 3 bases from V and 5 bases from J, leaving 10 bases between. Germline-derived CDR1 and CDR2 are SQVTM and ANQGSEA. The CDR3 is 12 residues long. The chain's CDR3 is CSVDGGSETQYF. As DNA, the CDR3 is TGCAGCGTTGACGGTGGGTCGGAGACCCAGTACTTC.

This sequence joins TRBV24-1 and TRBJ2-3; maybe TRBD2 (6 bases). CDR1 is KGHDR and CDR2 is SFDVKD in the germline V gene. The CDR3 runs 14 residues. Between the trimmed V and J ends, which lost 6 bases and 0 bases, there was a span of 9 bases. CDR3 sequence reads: CATSRGTSTDTQYF. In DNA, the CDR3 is TGTGCCACCAGTCGAGGGACTAGCACAGATACGCAGTATTTT.

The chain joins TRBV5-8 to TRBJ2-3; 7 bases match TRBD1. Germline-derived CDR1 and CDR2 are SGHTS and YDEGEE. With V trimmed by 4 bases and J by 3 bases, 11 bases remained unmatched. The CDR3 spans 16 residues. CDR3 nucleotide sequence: TGTGCCAGCAGCCTTAAGACAGGGATTCGTACAGATACGCAGTATTTT. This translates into CASSLKTGIRTDTQYF.

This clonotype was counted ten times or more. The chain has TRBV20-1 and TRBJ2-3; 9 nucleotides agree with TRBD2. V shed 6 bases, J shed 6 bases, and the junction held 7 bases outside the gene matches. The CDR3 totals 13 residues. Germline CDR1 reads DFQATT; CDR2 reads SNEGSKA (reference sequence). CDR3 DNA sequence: TGCAGTGCCGCTCCGAGCGGGGGGGATACGCAGTATTTT. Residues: CSAAPSGGDTQYF.

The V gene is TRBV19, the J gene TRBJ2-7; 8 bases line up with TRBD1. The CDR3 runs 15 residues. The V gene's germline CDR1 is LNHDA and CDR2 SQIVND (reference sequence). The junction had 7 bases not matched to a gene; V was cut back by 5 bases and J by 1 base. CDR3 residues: CASSHRTGNSYEQYF. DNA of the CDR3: TGTGCCAGTAGTCATCGGACAGGGAATTCCTACGAGCAGTACTTC.

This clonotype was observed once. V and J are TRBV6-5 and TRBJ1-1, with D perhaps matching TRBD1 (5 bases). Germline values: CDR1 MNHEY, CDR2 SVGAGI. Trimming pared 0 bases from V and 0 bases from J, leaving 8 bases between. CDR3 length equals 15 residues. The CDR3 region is CASSYSLGLNTEAFF. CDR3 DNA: TGTGCCAGCAGTTACTCCTTGGGACTGAACACTGAAGCTTTCTTT.

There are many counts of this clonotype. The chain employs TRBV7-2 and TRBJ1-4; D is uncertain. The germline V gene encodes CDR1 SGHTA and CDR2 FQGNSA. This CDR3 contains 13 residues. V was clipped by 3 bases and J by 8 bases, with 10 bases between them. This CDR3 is CASSLNGGEKLFF. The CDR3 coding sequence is TGTGCCAGCAGCTTGAATGGAGGAGAAAAACTGTTTTTT.

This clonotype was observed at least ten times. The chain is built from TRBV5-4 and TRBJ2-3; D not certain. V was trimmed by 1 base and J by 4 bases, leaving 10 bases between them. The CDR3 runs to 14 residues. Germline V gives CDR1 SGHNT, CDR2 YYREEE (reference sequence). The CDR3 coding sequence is TGTGCCAGCAGCTTGCGTGAGGTCCCAGATACGCAGTATTTT. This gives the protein CASSLREVPDTQYF.

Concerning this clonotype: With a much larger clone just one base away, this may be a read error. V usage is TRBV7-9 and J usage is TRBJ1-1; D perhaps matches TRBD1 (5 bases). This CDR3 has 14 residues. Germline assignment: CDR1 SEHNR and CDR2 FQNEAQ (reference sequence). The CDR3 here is CASSPGVPNTETFF. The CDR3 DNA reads TGTGCCAGCAGCCCGGGGGTCCCGAACACTGAAACTTTCTTT.

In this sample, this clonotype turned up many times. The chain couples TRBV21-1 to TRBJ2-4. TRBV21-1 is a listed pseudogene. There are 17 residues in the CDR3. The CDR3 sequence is CASSKREEIIAKNIQYF. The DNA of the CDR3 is TGTGCCAGCAGCAAAAGAGAAGAGATAATAGCCAAAAACATTCAGTACTTC.

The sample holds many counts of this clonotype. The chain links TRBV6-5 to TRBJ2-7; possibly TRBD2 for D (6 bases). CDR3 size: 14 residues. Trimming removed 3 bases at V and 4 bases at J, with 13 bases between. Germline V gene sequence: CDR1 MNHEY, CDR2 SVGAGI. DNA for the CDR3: TGTGCCAGCAGTTATGGCCCGGGGACTTACGAGCAGTACGTC. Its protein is CASSYGPGTYEQYV.

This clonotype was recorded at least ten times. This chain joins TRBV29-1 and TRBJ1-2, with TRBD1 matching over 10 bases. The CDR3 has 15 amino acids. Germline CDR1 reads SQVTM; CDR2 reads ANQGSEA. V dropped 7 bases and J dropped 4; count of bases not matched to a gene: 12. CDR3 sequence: CSAAERDRGPYGYTF. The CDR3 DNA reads TGCAGCGCCGCGGAGCGGGACAGGGGACCCTATGGCTACACCTTC.

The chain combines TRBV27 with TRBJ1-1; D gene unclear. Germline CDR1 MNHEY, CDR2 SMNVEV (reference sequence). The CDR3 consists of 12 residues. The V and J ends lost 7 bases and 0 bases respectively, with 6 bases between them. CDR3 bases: TGTGCCAGCAAAACGATGAACACTGAAGCTTTCTTT. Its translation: CASKTMNTEAFF.

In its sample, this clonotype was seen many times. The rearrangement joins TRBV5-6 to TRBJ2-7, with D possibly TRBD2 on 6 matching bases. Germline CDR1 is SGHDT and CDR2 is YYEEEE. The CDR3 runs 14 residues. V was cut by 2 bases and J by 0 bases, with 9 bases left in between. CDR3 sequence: CASSLRGASYEQYF. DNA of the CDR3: TGTGCCAGCAGCTTACGCGGGGCCTCCTACGAGCAGTACTTC.

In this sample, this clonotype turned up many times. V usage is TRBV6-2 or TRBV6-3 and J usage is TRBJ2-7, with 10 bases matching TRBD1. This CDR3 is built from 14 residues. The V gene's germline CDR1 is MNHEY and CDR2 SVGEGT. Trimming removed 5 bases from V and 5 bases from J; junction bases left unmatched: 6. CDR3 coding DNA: TGTGCCAGCAGTCTTTGGACAGGGGGGAACGAGCAGTACTTC. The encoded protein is CASSLWTGGNEQYF.

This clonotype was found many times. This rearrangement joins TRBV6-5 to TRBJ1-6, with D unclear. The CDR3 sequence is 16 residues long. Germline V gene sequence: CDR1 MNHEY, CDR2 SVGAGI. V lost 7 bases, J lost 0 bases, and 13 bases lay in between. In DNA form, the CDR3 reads TGTGCCAGCATGGACGGACTCAGCTCCTATAATTCACCCCTCCACTTT. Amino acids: CASMDGLSSYNSPLHF.

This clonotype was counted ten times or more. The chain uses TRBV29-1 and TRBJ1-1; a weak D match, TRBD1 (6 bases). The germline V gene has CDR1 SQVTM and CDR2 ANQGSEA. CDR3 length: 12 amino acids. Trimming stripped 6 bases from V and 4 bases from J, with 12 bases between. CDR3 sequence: CSVGAGFTEAFF. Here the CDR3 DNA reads TGCAGCGTGGGGGCGGGATTCACTGAAGCTTTCTTT.

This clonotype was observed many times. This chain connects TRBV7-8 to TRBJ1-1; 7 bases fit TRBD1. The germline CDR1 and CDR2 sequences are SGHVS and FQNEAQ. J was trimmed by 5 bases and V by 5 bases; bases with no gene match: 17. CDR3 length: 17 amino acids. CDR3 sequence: CASSGRPGTDMETEAFF. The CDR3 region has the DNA TGTGCCAGCAGCGGACGTCCCGGGACAGATATGGAGACTGAAGCTTTCTTT.

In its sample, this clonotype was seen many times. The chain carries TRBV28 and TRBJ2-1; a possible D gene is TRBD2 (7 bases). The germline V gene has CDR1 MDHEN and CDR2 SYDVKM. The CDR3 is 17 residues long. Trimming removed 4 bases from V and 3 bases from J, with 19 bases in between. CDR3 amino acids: CASSSLRFRGGYNEQFF. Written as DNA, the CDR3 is TGTGCCAGCAGTTCCCTCCGGTTTAGGGGGGGCTACAATGAGCAGTTCTTC.

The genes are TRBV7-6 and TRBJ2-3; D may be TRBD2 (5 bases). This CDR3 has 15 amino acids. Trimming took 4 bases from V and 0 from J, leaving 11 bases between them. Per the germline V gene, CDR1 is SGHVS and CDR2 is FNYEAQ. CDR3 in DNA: TGTGCCAGCAGCTCGAGCGGCCTGAGCACAGATACGCAGTATTTT. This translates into CASSSSGLSTDTQYF.